A single sample is the source of the 4 T cell receptor beta chains below, sequenced in a study of CD8+ T cells in alopecia areata. The treatment denotes: oral pan-JAK inhibitor, 5-10 mg twice daily. RNA was extracted and reverse transcribed into cDNA as the sequencing template. TCRdb keeps only in-frame clones here, not all; method: immunoSEQ multiplex PCR. The repertoire includes 150,000 to 200,000 clones, around 58% of them detected once, and roughly 16% sits in the top ten. Sequences were derived from CD4+ T cells sorted from blood, sampled at week 56, from a patient treated with tofacitinib. Receptors were obtained from a human donor with alopecia areata.

This chain joins TRBV28 and TRBJ2-7, with 12 bases identical to TRBD2. CDR3 length: 14 residues. Germline CDR1 reads MDHEN; CDR2 reads SYDVKM. V trimming: 6 bases; J trimming: 3 bases; junction bases outside the gene matches: 3. The CDR3 DNA reads TGTGCCAGCAGGGAGGGACTAGCGGGCTACGAGCAGTACTTC. It is translated as CASREGLAGYEQYF.

This chain uses TRBV1 with TRBJ2-7; the table's D call, TRBD2, has no DNA check behind it. TRBV1 is a pseudogene. The CDR3 extends over 17 amino acids. The CDR3 loop reads CTSSPRLAGGPGDEQYF. CDR3 DNA sequence: TGCACCAGCAGCCCTCGGCTAGCGGGGGGGCCGGGGGACGAGCAGTACTTC.

The chain links TRBV6-5 to TRBJ1-2, with unresolved D. V lost 2 bases and J lost 8, with 12 bases in between. Germline V CDR1 and CDR2: MNHEY, SVGAGI. There are 13 residues in the CDR3. This CDR3 reads CASSYLREDGYTF. The CDR3 DNA follows: TGTGCCAGCAGTTACCTCCGGGAGGACGGCTACACCTTC.

The chain has TRBV29-1 and TRBJ1-2; D perhaps matches TRBD1 (6 bases). Trimming removed 6 bases at V and 1 base at J, with 6 bases between. The CDR3 is 11 residues long. Looked up from germline, CDR1 is SQVTM and CDR2 is ANQGSEA. The CDR3 DNA is TGCAGCGTGGACAGTAACTATGGCTACACCTTC. Its translation is CSVDSNYGYTF. The complete variable domain, with remaining parts taken from reference TRBV29-1 and TRBJ1-2, reads SAVISQKPSRDICQRGTSLTIQCQVDSQVTMMFWYRQQPGQSLTLIATANQGSEATYESGFVIDKFPISRPNLTFSTLTVSNMSPEDSSIYLCSVDSNYGYTFGSGTRLTVV.